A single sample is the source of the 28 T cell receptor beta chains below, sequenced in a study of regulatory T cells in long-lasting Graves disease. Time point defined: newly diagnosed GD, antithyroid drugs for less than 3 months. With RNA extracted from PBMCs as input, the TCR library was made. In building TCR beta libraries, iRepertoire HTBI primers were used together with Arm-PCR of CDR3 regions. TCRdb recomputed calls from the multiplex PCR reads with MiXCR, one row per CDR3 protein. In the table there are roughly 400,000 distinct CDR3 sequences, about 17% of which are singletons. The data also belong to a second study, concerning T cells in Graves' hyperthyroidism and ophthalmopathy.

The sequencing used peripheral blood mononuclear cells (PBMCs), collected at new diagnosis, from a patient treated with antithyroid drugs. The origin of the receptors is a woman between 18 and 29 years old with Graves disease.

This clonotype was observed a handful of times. CDR3 in amino acids: CASSLSTSGSYEQYF. The CDR3 DNA sequence: TGTGCCAGCAGTTTATCTACTAGCGGCTCCTACGAGCAGTACTTC. This rearrangement joins TRBV27 to TRBJ2-7; TRBD2 aligns across 8 bases. Germline CDR1 MNHEY, CDR2 SMNVEV (reference sequence). CDR3 length equals 15 residues. Losses at the gene ends were 0 bases for V and 0 bases for J; bases not matched to a gene: 1.

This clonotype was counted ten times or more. The CDR3 DNA follows: TGCGCCAGCAGCTTGGTAAACAGGGTCCAAGAGACCCAGTACTTC. It yields the protein CASSLVNRVQETQYF. The chain couples TRBV5-1 to TRBJ2-5; TRBD1 might be the D (6 bases). In germline, CDR1 is SGHRS, CDR2 YFSETQ. The CDR3 extends over 15 amino acids. Trimming stripped 0 bases from V and 1 base from J, with 10 bases between.

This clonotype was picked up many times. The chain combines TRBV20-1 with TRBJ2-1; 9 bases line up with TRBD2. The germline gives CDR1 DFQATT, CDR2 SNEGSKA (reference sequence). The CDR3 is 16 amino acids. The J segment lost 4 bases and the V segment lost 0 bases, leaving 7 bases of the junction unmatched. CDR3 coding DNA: TGCAGTGCTAGAGATTTGACTAGCGGACTATACAATGAGCAGTTCTTC. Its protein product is CSARDLTSGLYNEQFF.

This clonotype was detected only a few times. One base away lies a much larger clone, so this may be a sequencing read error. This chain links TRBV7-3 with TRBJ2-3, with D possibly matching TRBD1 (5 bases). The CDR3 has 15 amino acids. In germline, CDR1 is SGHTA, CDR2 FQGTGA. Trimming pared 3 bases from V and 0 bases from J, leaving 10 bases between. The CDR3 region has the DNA TGTGCCAGCAGCTTTACAAGGGGAAGCACAGATACGCAGTATTTT. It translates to CASSFTRGSTDTQYF.

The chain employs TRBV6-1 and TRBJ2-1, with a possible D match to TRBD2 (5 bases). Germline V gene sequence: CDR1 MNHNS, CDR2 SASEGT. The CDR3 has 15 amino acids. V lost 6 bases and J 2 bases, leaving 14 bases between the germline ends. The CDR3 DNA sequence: TGTGCCAGCAGCTCGAGGGTGAACACCTACAATGAGCAGTTCTTC. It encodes CASSSRVNTYNEQFF.

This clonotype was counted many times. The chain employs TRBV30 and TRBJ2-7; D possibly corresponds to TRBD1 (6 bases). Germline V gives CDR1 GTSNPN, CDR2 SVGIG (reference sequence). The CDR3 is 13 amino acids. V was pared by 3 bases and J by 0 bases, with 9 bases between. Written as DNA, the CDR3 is TGTGCCTGGAGGGGGACACCCTCCTACGAGCAGTACTTC. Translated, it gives CAWRGTPSYEQYF.

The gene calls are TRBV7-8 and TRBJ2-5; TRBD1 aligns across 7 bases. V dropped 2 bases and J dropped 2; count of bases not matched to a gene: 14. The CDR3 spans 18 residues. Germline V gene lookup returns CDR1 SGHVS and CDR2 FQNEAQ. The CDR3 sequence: CASSLRGLGVVQQETQYF. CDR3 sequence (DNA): TGTGCCAGCAGCTTAAGGGGGCTCGGGGTGGTGCAACAAGAGACCCAGTACTTC.

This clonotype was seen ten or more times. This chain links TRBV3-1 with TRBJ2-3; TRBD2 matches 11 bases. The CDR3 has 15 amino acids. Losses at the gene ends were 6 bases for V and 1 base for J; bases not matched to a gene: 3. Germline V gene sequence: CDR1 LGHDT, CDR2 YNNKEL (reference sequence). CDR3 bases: TGTGCCAGCAGTCAGGGACTAGCGGGCACAGATACGCAGTATTTT. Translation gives CASSQGLAGTDTQYF.

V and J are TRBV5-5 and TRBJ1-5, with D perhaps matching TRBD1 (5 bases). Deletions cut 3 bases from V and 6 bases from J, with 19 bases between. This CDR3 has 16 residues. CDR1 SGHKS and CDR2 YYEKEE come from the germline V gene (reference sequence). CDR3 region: CASSSQYGALFQPQHF. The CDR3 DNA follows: TGTGCCAGCAGCTCCCAATACGGGGCACTATTTCAGCCCCAGCATTTT.

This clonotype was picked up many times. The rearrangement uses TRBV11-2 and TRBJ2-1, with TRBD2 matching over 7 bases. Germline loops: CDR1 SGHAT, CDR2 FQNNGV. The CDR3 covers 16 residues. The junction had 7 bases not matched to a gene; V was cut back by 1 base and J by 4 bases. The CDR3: CASSLVTAGTYNEQFF. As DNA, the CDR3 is TGTGCCAGCAGCTTAGTCACAGCGGGGACTTACAATGAGCAGTTCTTC.

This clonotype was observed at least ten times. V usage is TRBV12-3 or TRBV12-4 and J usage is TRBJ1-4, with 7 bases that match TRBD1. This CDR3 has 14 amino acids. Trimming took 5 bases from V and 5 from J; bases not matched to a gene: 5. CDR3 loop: CASSTTGINEKLFF. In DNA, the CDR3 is TGTGCCAGCAGTACGACAGGGATAAATGAAAAACTGTTTTTT.

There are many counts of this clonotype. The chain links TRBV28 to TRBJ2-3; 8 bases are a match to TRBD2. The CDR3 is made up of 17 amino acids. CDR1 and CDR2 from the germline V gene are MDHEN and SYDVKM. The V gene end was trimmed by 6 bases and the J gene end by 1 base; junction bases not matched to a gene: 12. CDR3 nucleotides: TGTGCCAGCAGCCCACCCGTAGCGGGAAGGGGCACAGATACGCAGTATTTT. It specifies CASSPPVAGRGTDTQYF.

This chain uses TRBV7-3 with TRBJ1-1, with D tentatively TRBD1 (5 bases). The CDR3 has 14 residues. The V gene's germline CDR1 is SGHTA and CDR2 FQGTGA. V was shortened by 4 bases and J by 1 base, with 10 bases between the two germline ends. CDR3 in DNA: TGTGCCAGCAGCTCGCGGGGCCCGAACACTGAAGCTTTCTTT. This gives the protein CASSSRGPNTEAFF.

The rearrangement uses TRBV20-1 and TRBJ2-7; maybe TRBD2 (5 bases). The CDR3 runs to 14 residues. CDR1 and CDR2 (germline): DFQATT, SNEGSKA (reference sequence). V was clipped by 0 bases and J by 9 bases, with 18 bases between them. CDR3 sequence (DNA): TGCAGTGCTAGAGAGGACTCCCCACTCTTCGTGCAGTACTTC. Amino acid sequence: CSAREDSPLFVQYF.

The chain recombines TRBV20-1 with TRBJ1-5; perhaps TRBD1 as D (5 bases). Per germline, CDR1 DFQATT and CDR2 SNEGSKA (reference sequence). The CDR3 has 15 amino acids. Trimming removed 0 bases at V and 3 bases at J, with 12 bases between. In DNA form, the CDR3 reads TGCAGTGCTAGAGATCAAGCAGGGAACAATCAGCCCCAGCATTTT. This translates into CSARDQAGNNQPQHF.

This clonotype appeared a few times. The CDR3 nucleotides read TGTGCCAGCAGTGCCCCCGGGACAGAGAATGAAAAACTGTTTTTT. Its protein is CASSAPGTENEKLFF. The chain combines TRBV28 with TRBJ1-4; TRBD1 aligns across 7 bases. This CDR3 spans 15 amino acids. The ends lost 5 bases at V and 5 bases at J; junction bases unmatched: 8. Germline-derived CDR1 and CDR2 are MDHEN and SYDVKM.

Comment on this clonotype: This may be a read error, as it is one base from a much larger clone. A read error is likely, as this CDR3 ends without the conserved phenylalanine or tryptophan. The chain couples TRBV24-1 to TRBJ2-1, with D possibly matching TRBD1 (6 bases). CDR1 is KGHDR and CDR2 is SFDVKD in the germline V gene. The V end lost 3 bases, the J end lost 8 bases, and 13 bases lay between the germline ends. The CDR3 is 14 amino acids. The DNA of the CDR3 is TGTGCCACCAGTGATACCAACAGGGCCCATGAGCAGTTCCTC. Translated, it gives CATSDTNRAHEQFL.

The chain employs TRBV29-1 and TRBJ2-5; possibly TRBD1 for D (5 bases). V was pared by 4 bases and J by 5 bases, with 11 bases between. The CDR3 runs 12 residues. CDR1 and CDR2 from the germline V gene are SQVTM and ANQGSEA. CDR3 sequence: CSVALRVETQYF. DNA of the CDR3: TGCAGCGTTGCACTCAGGGTGGAGACCCAGTACTTC.

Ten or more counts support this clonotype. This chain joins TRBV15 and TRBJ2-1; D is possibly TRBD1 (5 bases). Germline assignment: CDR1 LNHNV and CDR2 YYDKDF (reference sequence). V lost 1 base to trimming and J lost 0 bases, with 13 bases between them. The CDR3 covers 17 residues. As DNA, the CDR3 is TGTGCCACCAGCAGAGTTGGGGCCACGAGCTCCTACAATGAGCAGTTCTTC. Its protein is CATSRVGATSSYNEQFF.

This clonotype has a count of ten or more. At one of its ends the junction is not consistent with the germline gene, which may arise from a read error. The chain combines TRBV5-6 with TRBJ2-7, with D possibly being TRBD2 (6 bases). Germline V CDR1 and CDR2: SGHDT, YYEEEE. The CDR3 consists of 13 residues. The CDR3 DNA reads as TGCGCCAGCAGCCATGGGACTGACTACGAGCAGTACTTC. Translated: CASSHGTDYEQYF. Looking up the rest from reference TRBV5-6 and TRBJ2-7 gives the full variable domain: DAGVTQSPTHLIKTRGQQVTLRCSPKSGHDTVSWYQQALGQGPQFIFQYYEEEERQRGNFPDRFSGHQFPNYSSELNVNALLLGDSALYLCASSHGTDYEQYFGPGTRLTVT.

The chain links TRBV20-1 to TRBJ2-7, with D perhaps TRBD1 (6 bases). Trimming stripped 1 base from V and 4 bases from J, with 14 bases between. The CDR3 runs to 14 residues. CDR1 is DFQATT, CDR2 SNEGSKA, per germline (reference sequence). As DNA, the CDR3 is TGCAGTGCTAGAGTAGGGGGTTCGCAATACGAGCAGTACTTC. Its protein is CSARVGGSQYEQYF.

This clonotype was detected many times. CDR3 region: CSVLREPPVYNEQFF. In nucleotides, the CDR3 is TGCAGCGTGTTACGGGAGCCCCCTGTCTACAATGAGCAGTTCTTC. The chain has TRBV29-1 and TRBJ2-1; D perhaps matches TRBD2 (6 bases). This CDR3 is 15 amino acids long. With 6 bases removed from V and 3 bases from J, the gap between germline ends came to 18 bases. Germline V gene sequence: CDR1 SQVTM, CDR2 ANQGSEA.

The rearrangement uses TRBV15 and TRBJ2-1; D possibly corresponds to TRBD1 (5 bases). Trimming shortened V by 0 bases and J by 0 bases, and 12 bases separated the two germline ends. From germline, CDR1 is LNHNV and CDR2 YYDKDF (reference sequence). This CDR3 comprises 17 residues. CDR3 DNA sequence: TGTGCCACCAGCAGAGAAAGGGGCCCCCCCTCCTACAATGAGCAGTTCTTC. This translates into CATSRERGPPSYNEQFF.

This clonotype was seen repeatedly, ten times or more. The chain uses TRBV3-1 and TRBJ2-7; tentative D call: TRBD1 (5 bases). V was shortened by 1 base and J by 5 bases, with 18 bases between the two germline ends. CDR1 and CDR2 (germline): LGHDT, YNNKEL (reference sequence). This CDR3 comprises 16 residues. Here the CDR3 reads CASSQGSYGHPNEQYF. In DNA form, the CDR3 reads TGTGCCAGCAGCCAAGGGTCCTATGGACATCCCAACGAGCAGTACTTC.

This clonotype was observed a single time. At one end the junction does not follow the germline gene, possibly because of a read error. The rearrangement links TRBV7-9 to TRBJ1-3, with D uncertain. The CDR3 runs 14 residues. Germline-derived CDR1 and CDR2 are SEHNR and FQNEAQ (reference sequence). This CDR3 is CAGSWTESRGTIYF. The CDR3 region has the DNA TGTGCCGGCAGCTGGACGGAGTCCCGGGGCACCATATATTTT.

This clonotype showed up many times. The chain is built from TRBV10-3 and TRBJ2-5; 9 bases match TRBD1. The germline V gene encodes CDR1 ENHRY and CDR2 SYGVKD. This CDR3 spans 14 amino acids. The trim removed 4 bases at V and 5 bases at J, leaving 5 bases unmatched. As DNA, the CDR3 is TGTGCCATCAGTGGGACGGACAGGGGTGAGACCCAGTACTTC. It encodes CAISGTDRGETQYF.

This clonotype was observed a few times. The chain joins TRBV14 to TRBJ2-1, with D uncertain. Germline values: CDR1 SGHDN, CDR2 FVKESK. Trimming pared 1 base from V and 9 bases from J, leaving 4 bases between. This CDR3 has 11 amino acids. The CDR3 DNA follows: TGTGCCAGCAGCCAAGTAGGTGAGCAGTTCTTC. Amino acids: CASSQVGEQFF.

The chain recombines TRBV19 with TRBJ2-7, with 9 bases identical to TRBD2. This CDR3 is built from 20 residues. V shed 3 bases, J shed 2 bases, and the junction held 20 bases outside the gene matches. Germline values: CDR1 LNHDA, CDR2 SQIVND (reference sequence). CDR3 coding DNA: TGTGCCAGTAGTATCGGTGGGACTAGCATTCGGGCTATCAGTACCTACGAGCAGTACTTC. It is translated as CASSIGGTSIRAISTYEQYF.